The rows below give T cell receptor beta chains drawn from one sample of a study of blood T cell repertoires in COVID-19. TCRdb's copy holds only in-frame clones and misses some; the assay was immunoSEQ multiplex PCR. The sample contains 200,000 to 300,000 clones, approximately 90% of which appear only once. Sample: peripheral blood. These receptors were taken from a man between 60 and 75 years old who had recovered from COVID-19. CDR3s include the opening cysteine and the closing phenylalanine or tryptophan. A D gene is named only where the DNA matches it firmly. Rows give clone size only sometimes, using once, few, many, or a class for an expanded clone.

>TRBJ1-4|TRBV7-9|.|once
CASSPDIPNEKLFF
TGTGCCAGCAGCCCTGACATACCTAATGAAAAACTGTTTTTT
>TRBJ2-1|TRBV10-3|TRBD2|.
CAIRASGGGEQFF
TGTGCCATCAGAGCTAGCGGGGGAGGTGAGCAGTTCTTC
>TRBJ1-1|TRBV11-2|TRBD1|.
CASSLFRGTGRTEAFF
TGTGCCAGCAGCTTGTTCCGGGGGACAGGGCGGACTGAAGCTTTCTTT
>TRBJ2-3|TRBV5-1|TRBD2|.
CASSPGLAGGNTDTQYF
TGCGCCAGCAGCCCGGGACTAGCGGGGGGAAACACAGATACGCAGTATTTT
>TRBJ2-1|TRBV5-1|.|few
CASSFRDSYNEQFF
TGCGCCAGCAGCTTTCGAGACTCCTACAATGAGCAGTTCTTC
>TRBJ2-2|TRBV2|TRBD1|.
CASSRTGAPTGELFF
TGTGCCAGCAGTCGGACAGGGGCACCCACCGGGGAGCTGTTTTTT
>TRBJ2-7|TRBV6-5|TRBD1|.
CASSRGDRGDEQYF
TGTGCCAGCAGCCGAGGGGACAGGGGAGACGAGCAGTACTTC
>TRBJ2-5|TRBV10-3|TRBD2|.
CAIGGSGTSGEQETQYF
TGTGCCATCGGGGGGTCCGGGACTAGCGGGGAACAAGAGACCCAGTACTTC
>TRBJ1-2|TRBV9|.|.
CASSVTNSYGYTF
TGTGCCAGCAGCGTAACGAATAGCTATGGCTACACCTTC
>TRBJ1-2|TRBV5-4|.|.
CASSLGRENYGYTF
TGTGCCAGCAGCTTGGGCCGGGAGAACTATGGCTACACCTTC
>TRBJ2-1|TRBV24-1|TRBD2|.
CATQERGALNEQFF
TGTGCCACCCAAGAGCGGGGGGCATTAAATGAGCAGTTCTTC
>TRBJ2-3|TRBV9|TRBD2|.
CASSVISGLAGLTDTQYF
TGTGCCAGCAGTGTTATTTCCGGACTAGCGGGGTTAACAGATACGCAGTATTTT
>TRBJ1-1|TRBV18|.|.
CASSPYPTGNTEAFF
TGTGCCAGCTCACCATACCCAACGGGAAACACTGAAGCTTTCTTT
>TRBJ1-6|TRBV19|TRBD1|.
CASRPVGTANSPLHF
TGTGCCAGTAGGCCTGTGGGGACAGCTAATTCACCCCTCCACTTT
>TRBJ1-4|TRBV7-9|.|once
CASSPIGGPLATNEKLFF
TGTGCCAGCAGCCCAATCGGGGGGCCCCTTGCAACTAATGAAAAACTGTTTTTT
>TRBJ2-5|TRBV27|TRBD1|once
CASSLGQSIGETQYF
TGTGCCAGCAGCCTGGGACAGTCAATTGGGGAGACCCAGTACTTC
>TRBJ1-5|TRBV6-5|TRBD1|.
CASSYGQGRNQPQHF
TGTGCCAGCAGTTACGGACAGGGGCGTAATCAGCCCCAGCATTTT
>TRBJ2-1|TRBV28|.|few
CASSTRAKRTLYNEQFF
TGTGCCAGCAGTACTCGGGCTAAGCGGACTCTCTACAATGAGCAGTTCTTC
>TRBJ2-3|TRBV19|TRBD2|.
CATRLAGDTQYF
TGTGCCACCAGACTAGCGGGTGATACGCAGTATTTT
>TRBJ1-2|TRBV6-6|.|.
CASTPNRRGEAGYTF
TGTGCCAGCACTCCCAACAGACGGGGGGAGGCTGGCTACACCTTC
>TRBJ2-5|TRBV30|TRBD2|.
CAWSANSGGGQETQYF
TGTGCCTGGAGTGCAAATAGCGGGGGGGGCCAAGAGACCCAGTACTTC
>TRBJ1-1|TRBV19|TRBD1|.
CASSTGTGNTEAFF
TGTGCCAGTAGTACCGGGACAGGGAACACTGAAGCTTTCTTT
>TRBJ2-5|TRBV7-3|.|once
CASSLQGTLQETQYF
TGTGCCAGCAGCTTACAGGGCACCCTCCAAGAGACCCAGTACTTC
>TRBJ1-1|TRBV5-8|.|.
CASSFYEAFF
TGTGCCAGCAGCTTTTATGAAGCTTTCTTT
>TRBJ1-1|TRBV4-2|TRBD1|.
CASSHPPGQGGMNTEAFF
TGTGCCAGCAGCCATCCCCCCGGACAGGGTGGGATGAACACTGAAGCTTTCTTT
>TRBJ2-3|TRBV27|.|.
CASIPQGLNTDTQYF
TGTGCCAGCATCCCCCAGGGGCTAAACACAGATACGCAGTATTTT
>TRBJ2-2|TRBV2|TRBD1|.
CARMRDSNTGELFF
TGTGCCAGAATGAGGGACAGTAACACCGGGGAGCTGTTTTTT
>TRBJ2-5|TRBV5-8|.|.
CASSLDQGRSEETQYF
TGTGCCAGCAGCTTGGACCAGGGAAGGTCTGAAGAGACCCAGTACTTC
>TRBJ1-1|TRBV25-1|TRBD1|.
CASTPQGVGEAFF
TGTGCCAGCACTCCTCAGGGGGTGGGTGAAGCTTTCTTT
>TRBJ1-1|TRBV2|.|few
CASAGRDTEAFF
TGTGCCAGCGCAGGGAGGGACACTGAAGCTTTCTTT
>TRBJ1-2|TRBV19|TRBD1|.
CASSRQGAGYGYTF
TGTGCCAGTAGTAGACAGGGGGCAGGCTATGGCTACACCTTC
>TRBJ1-6|TRBV7-5|.|.
CARSGTGQGSSPLHF
TGTGCCAGAAGCGGTACCGGACAGGGCTCTTCACCCCTCCACTTT
>TRBJ2-7|TRBV27|.|.
CASSLGGVRQHYEQYF
TGTGCCAGCAGTTTAGGCGGCGTGAGACAGCACTACGAGCAGTACTTC
>TRBJ2-5|TRBV4-2|TRBD2|.
CASSQATTSGGPEETQYF
TGTGCCAGCAGCCAAGCGACGACTAGCGGGGGGCCGGAGGAGACCCAGTACTTC
>TRBJ2-5|TRBV4-1|TRBD2|.
CASSPFDGGYQETQYF
TGCGCCAGCAGCCCGTTCGACGGGGGGTACCAAGAGACCCAGTACTTC
>TRBJ1-1|TRBV14|.|.
CASSATVSEAFF
TGTGCCAGCAGCGCGACAGTCTCTGAAGCTTTCTTT
>TRBJ1-2|TRBV24-1|.|.
CATSAPAGVGYGYTF
TGTGCCACCAGTGCCCCTGCGGGGGTAGGGTATGGCTACACCTTC
>TRBJ1-2|TRBV10-1|TRBD1|.
CASSNDRDYGYTF
TGCGCCAGCAGTAATGACAGGGACTATGGCTACACCTTC
>TRBJ2-7|TRBV9|.|.
CASSVDLKGEQYF
TGTGCCAGCAGCGTGGACCTTAAGGGGGAGCAGTACTTC
>TRBJ2-3|TRBV9|.|once
CASSKGGSVGSDTQYF
TGTGCCAGCAGCAAAGGGGGAAGCGTGGGGTCAGATACGCAGTATTTT
>TRBJ2-7|TRBV2|TRBD1|.
CASSETGGAGYEQYF
TGTGCCAGCAGTGAAACAGGGGGCGCTGGGTACGAGCAGTACTTC
>TRBJ2-5|TRBV5-1|TRBD1|.
CASGLDRPSETQYF
TGCGCCAGCGGACTGGACAGGCCCTCCGAGACCCAGTACTTC
>TRBJ1-4|TRBV5-4|.|.
CASSLGQRNDEKLFF
TGTGCCAGCAGCTTGGGGCAACGTAACGATGAAAAACTGTTTTTT
>TRBJ1-2|TRBV2|TRBD1|once
CASSSSGTGYGYTF
TGTGCCAGCAGTTCTTCCGGGACAGGCTATGGCTACACCTTC
>TRBJ1-4|TRBV25-1|.|.
CASSTGSYGDLFF
TGTGCCAGCAGTACCGGGTCCTACGGAGATCTGTTTTTT
>TRBJ2-5|TRBV27|.|.
CASSPNRNHETQYF
TGTGCCAGCAGTCCAAACAGGAACCATGAGACCCAGTACTTC
>TRBJ2-7|TRBV2|TRBD1|.
CASSETGTGDYEQYF
TGTGCCAGCAGTGAAACCGGGACAGGGGACTACGAGCAGTACTTC